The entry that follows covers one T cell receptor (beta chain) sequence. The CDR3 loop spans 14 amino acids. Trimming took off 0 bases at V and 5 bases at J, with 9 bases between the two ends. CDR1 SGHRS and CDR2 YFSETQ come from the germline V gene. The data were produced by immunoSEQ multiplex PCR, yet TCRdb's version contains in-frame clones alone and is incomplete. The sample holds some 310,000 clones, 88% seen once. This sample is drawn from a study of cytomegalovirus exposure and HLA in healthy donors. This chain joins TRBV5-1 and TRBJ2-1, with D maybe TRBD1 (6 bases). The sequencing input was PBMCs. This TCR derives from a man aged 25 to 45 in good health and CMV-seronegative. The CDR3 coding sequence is TGCGCCAGCAGCTTGGGACAGGCAAACAATGAGCAGTTCTTC. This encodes CASSLGQANNEQFF.